Presented here are 21 T cell receptor beta chains from one specimen sequenced in a study of blood T cell repertoires in COVID-19. Method: immunoSEQ multiplex PCR; TCRdb's copy keeps in-frame clones and lacks some. Of fewer than 200,000 clones listed, 85% to 90% are singletons. The sequencing input was peripheral blood. These receptors came from a woman in her 70s with COVID-19, enrolled during active disease.

This clone showed up just a few times. This chain joins TRBV5-1 and TRBJ1-4; perhaps TRBD1 as D (6 bases). The germline V gene has CDR1 SGHRS and CDR2 YFSETQ. The V gene lost 4 bases and the J gene lost 0 bases, with 13 bases spanning the gap. The CDR3 has 16 amino acids. The CDR3 coding sequence is TGCGCCAGCAGCACAGGGACCGTTGCAACTAATGAAAAACTGTTTTTT. It specifies CASSTGTVATNEKLFF.

The chain carries TRBV7-2 and TRBJ2-7; the match to TRBD1 covers 8 bases. V was clipped by 5 bases and J by 5 bases; unmatched bases: 17. The CDR3 covers 17 residues. Looked up from germline, CDR1 is SGHTA and CDR2 is FQGNSA. The CDR3: CASSPRQGLYMADEQYF. CDR3 in DNA: TGTGCCAGCAGCCCTCGACAGGGGCTGTATATGGCGGACGAGCAGTACTTC.

The V and J genes are TRBV6-4 and TRBJ2-3, with TRBD2 matching over 11 bases. CDR1 and CDR2 from the germline V gene are MRHNA and SNTAGT. J lost 4 bases, V lost 3 bases, and 3 bases had no gene match. The CDR3 spans 15 residues. The CDR3 nucleotides are TGTGCCAGCAGTGAAGGGACTAGCGGCGCAGATACGCAGTATTTT. It translates to CASSEGTSGADTQYF.

The genes are TRBV12-3 or TRBV12-4 and TRBJ2-1; weak D call: TRBD1 (6 bases). The germline V and J ends were trimmed by 6 bases and 4 bases, with 10 bases remaining between them. CDR3 length: 13 amino acids. Written as DNA, the CDR3 is TGTGCCAGCAGCACCCAGGGGTACAATGAGCAGTTCTTC. This sequence encodes CASSTQGYNEQFF.

The chain recombines TRBV20-1 with TRBJ2-7, with D maybe TRBD1 (5 bases). In germline, CDR1 is DFQATT, CDR2 SNEGSKA (reference sequence). V was trimmed by 6 bases and J by 6 bases, leaving 12 bases between them. The CDR3 runs 11 residues. CDR3 DNA sequence: TGCAGTGCAAAGACAGTGGCCGAGCAGTACTTC. This encodes CSAKTVAEQYF.

This chain connects TRBV30 to TRBJ1-5; possible D gene TRBD1, 5 bases. This CDR3 has 13 amino acids. The germline V gene has CDR1 GTSNPN and CDR2 SVGIG (reference sequence). The V and J ends lost 6 bases and 5 bases respectively, with 14 bases between them. The CDR3 sequence: CACIGGGDQPQHF. The CDR3 DNA reads TGTGCCTGCATCGGGGGAGGCGATCAGCCCCAGCATTTT.

The chain is built from TRBV28 and TRBJ1-4; possibly TRBD1 for D (6 bases). CDR3 size: 11 residues. Per germline, CDR1 MDHEN and CDR2 SYDVKM. Trimming pared 11 bases from V and 5 bases from J, leaving 9 bases between. CDR3 amino acids: CAVRGNEKLFF. The CDR3 DNA follows: TGTGCCGTCAGGGGAAATGAAAAACTGTTTTTT.

The chain recombines TRBV11-2 with TRBJ1-3; D unclear. This CDR3 has 15 residues. Germline V CDR1 and CDR2: SGHAT, FQNNGV. Trimming took off 1 base at V and 0 bases at J, with 7 bases between the two ends. The CDR3: CASSLVTNSGNTIYF. In DNA, the CDR3 is TGTGCCAGCAGCTTAGTGACAAACTCTGGAAACACCATATATTTT.

V gene TRBV29-1 combines with J gene TRBJ2-7, with a weak D call TRBD1 (5 bases). CDR3 length: 12 residues. Germline assignment: CDR1 SQVTM and CDR2 ANQGSEA. V shed 4 bases and J shed 4 bases, with 11 bases lying between them. The CDR3 loop reads CSVGGVGYEQYF. The CDR3, as DNA: TGCAGCGTTGGGGGCGTGGGGTACGAGCAGTACTTC.

This chain uses TRBV11-2 with TRBJ2-2, with a tentative D call TRBD1 (5 bases). The CDR3 is 14 residues long. Germline lookup yields CDR1 SGHAT and CDR2 FQNNGV. V lost 6 bases and J 3 bases, leaving 11 bases between the germline ends. The CDR3 DNA reads TGTGCCAGCAGGGATGCAGGGCACACCGGGGAGCTGTTTTTT. Protein: CASRDAGHTGELFF.

This clone was detected once. The V and J genes are TRBV19 and TRBJ1-4, with D unresolved. Germline V lookup: CDR1 LNHDA, CDR2 SQIVND (reference sequence). The germline V and J ends were trimmed by 6 bases and 4 bases, with 3 bases remaining between them. The CDR3 sequence is 11 residues long. CDR3 in DNA: TGTGCCAGTAGCGTTAATGAAAAACTGTTTTTT. Translated: CASSVNEKLFF.

This chain links TRBV25-1 with TRBJ2-5, with D possibly matching TRBD2 (6 bases). The V end lost 3 bases, the J end lost 5 bases, and 10 bases lay between the germline ends. CDR3 length: 13 residues. The germline CDR1 and CDR2 sequences are MGHDK and SYGVNS. The CDR3 bases are TGTGCCAGCAGTGAGGCGGGGTTGGAGACCCAGTACTTC. This gives the protein CASSEAGLETQYF.

The count of this clone is one. This rearrangement joins TRBV13 to TRBJ2-1, with 12 bases that match TRBD1. The V gene's germline CDR1 is PRHDT and CDR2 FYEKMQ (reference sequence). The CDR3 is 16 amino acids. Trimming took 5 bases from V and 5 from J; bases not matched to a gene: 7. In DNA form, the CDR3 reads TGTGCCAGCAGCAGAAGGGACAGGGGGCTTGACAATGAGCAGTTCTTC. This encodes CASSRRDRGLDNEQFF. The full variable domain, with the rest looked up from reference TRBV13 and TRBJ2-1, is AAGVIQSPRHLIKEKRETATLKCYPIPRHDTVYWYQQGPGQDPQFLISFYEKMQSDKGSIPDRFSAQQFSDYHSELNMSSLELGDSALYFCASSRRDRGLDNEQFFGPGTRLTVL.

V usage is TRBV2 and J usage is TRBJ1-5, with D possibly TRBD1 on 6 matching bases. V lost 5 bases and J lost 1, with 18 bases in between. CDR3 length: 17 residues. CDR1 SNHLY and CDR2 FYNNEI come from the germline V gene. For the CDR3, the DNA is TGTGCCAGCAGTCTTAGGGTTGGACAGCTCAGCAATCAGCCCCAGCATTTT. Translating gives CASSLRVGQLSNQPQHF. The full variable domain, in which reference TRBV2 and TRBJ1-5 provide the parts outside the CDR3, is EPEVTQTPSHQVTQMGQEVILRCVPISNHLYFYWYRQILGQKVEFLVSFYNNEISEKSEIFDDQFSVERPDGSNFTLKIRSTKLEDSAMYFCASSLRVGQLSNQPQHFGDGTRLSIL.

The rearrangement uses TRBV27 and TRBJ2-5; TRBD2 agrees at 7 bases. This CDR3 region has 15 residues. Germline V gene sequence: CDR1 MNHEY, CDR2 SMNVEV (reference sequence). The V and J ends lost 9 bases and 7 bases, in that order; junction bases with no gene match: 17. The CDR3 DNA is TGTGCCAGGCCCGAGGTGAGGGCGGGAGAGGGGACCCAGTACTTC. Translation gives CARPEVRAGEGTQYF.

A single count supports this clone. This rearrangement joins TRBV7-2 to TRBJ2-2, with 12 bases lining up with TRBD2. Germline CDR1 reads SGHTA; CDR2 reads FQGNSA. With 4 bases clipped from V and 7 bases from J, the junction kept 7 bases outside the gene matches. This CDR3 is 16 amino acids long. CDR3 in amino acids: CASSSRTSGKGGELFF. CDR3 bases: TGTGCCAGCAGCTCCCGGACTAGCGGGAAAGGCGGGGAGCTGTTTTTT.

This clone was counted between two and nine times. J is TRBJ2-7 and V is TRBV2; D might be TRBD1 (6 bases). The CDR3 is 14 amino acids. The germline V gene has CDR1 SNHLY and CDR2 FYNNEI. Between the trimmed V and J ends, which lost 8 bases and 0 bases, there was a span of 14 bases. This CDR3 reads CASQTGPSSYEQYF. DNA for the CDR3: TGTGCCAGCCAAACAGGGCCTAGCTCCTACGAGCAGTACTTC.

The chain has TRBV30 and TRBJ1-1; D possibly corresponds to TRBD1 (5 bases). Germline CDR1 GTSNPN, CDR2 SVGIG (reference sequence). The length of the CDR3 is 13 residues. V lost 4 bases and J lost 5, with 14 bases in between. The CDR3 nucleotides are TGTGCCTGGAAATGGGGGGAAGAGACTGAAGCTTTCTTT. Encoded protein: CAWKWGEETEAFF. Together with reference TRBV30 and TRBJ1-1, the CDR3 gives the full variable domain: SQTIHQWPATLVQPVGSPLSLECTVEGTSNPNLYWYRQAAGRGLQLLFYSVGIGQISSEVPQNLSASRPQDRQFILSSKKLLLSDSGFYLCAWKWGEETEAFFGQGTRLTVV.

V is TRBV6-5 and J is TRBJ2-1; D unresolved. CDR3 length: 15 residues. Trimming took 5 bases from V and 6 from J, leaving 17 bases between them. Germline CDR1 and CDR2: MNHEY and SVGAGI. CDR3 nucleotide sequence: TGTGCCAGCAGTCCCAATTGGAGTAATGTCAATGAGCAGTTCTTC. Translated, it gives CASSPNWSNVNEQFF.

The rearrangement joins TRBV18 to TRBJ2-2; unclear D gene. The CDR3 spans 15 residues. CDR1 is KGHSH, CDR2 LQKENI, per germline. Trimming pared 2 bases from V and 5 bases from J, leaving 12 bases between. The CDR3 reads CASSPSPPGTGELFF. The CDR3 coding sequence is TGTGCCAGCTCACCATCGCCCCCCGGGACCGGGGAGCTGTTTTTT.

This chain joins TRBV2 and TRBJ1-4, with 9 bases aligning to TRBD1. The CDR3 extends over 14 amino acids. V lost 6 bases, J lost 8 bases, and 7 bases stayed unmatched. The V gene's germline CDR1 is SNHLY and CDR2 FYNNEI. The CDR3 loop reads CASRRQGESEKLFF. DNA for the CDR3: TGTGCCAGCAGACGACAGGGGGAGTCCGAAAAACTGTTTTTT.